The present T cell receptor beta chain was sequenced within a study of blood T cell repertoires in COVID-19. Study in general: Specimens from acute and convalescent COVID-19 originated in the United States, Italy and Spain. PBMCs, B-cell-depleted T cells, or T cells were the source of the cDNA or gDNA that made up the material.

As handled by the study authors: Nucleated cell number was recorded as an estimate derived from reference gene primer amplification. Only in-frame clones appear in the TCRdb table, and some are missing; sequencing was by immunoSEQ multiplex PCR. Clone size and V and J calls were adopted from that table, with D and trimming inferred from the DNA. The sample lists tens of thousands of clones, 86% seen once, with 27% in the top ten. The germline gives CDR1 SGHTA, CDR2 FQGNSA. V lost 1 base and J lost 6, with 12 bases in between. The CDR3 has 14 residues. The rearrangement uses TRBV7-2 and TRBJ1-2, with TRBD1 as a possible D gene (5 bases). The clonotype comes from a man between 45 and 60 years old with active or convalescent COVID-19. The sequenced sample consisted of peripheral blood. The CDR3 DNA reads TGTGCCAGCAGCTTAGTCAGGGTAATCGATGGCTACACCTTC. Amino acid sequence: CASSLVRVIDGYTF.